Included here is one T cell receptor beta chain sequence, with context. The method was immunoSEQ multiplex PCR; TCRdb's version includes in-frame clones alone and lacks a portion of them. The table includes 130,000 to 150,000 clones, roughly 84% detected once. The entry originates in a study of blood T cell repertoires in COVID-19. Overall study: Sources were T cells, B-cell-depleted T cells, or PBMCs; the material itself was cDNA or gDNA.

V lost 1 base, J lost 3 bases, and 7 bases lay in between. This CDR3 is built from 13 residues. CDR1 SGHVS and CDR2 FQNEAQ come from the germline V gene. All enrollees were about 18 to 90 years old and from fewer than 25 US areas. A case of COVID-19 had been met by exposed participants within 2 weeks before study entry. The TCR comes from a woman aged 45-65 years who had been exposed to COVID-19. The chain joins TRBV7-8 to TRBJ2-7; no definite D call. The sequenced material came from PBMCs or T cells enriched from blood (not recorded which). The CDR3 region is CASSLGFSYEQYF. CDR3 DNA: TGTGCCAGCAGCTTAGGATTCAGCTACGAGCAGTACTTC.